This entry concerns a single T cell receptor beta chain. The data stem from a study of blood T cell repertoires in COVID-19. Study details: Specimens from acute and convalescent COVID-19 originated in the United States, Italy and Spain. Nucleic acid was either cDNA or gDNA, and it came from T cells, B-cell-depleted T cells, or PBMCs.

The CDR3 contains 15 residues. From germline, CDR1 is SGHKS and CDR2 YYEKEE (reference sequence). With 2 bases removed from V and 1 base from J, the gap between germline ends came to 13 bases. In the original analysis: Reference gene primer amplification yielded estimated nucleated cell counts. Method: immunoSEQ multiplex PCR; TCRdb's copy keeps in-frame clones and lacks some. The DNA gave D and trimming, while V, J and clone size come from that table. This sample yields over 400,000 clones, of which just over 85% are seen a single time; almost 1.5% belongs to the top ten. The chain recombines TRBV5-5 with TRBJ2-7, with a weak D call TRBD2 (5 bases). Sequenced material: peripheral blood. This sequence originates from a woman in her 30s with active or convalescent COVID-19. The CDR3 sequence is CASSFGEISSYEQYF. CDR3 nucleotides: TGTGCCAGCAGCTTCGGGGAGATTTCGTCCTACGAGCAGTACTTC.